Below, 8 T cell receptor beta chains from the same sample are listed, as sequenced in a study of early stage breast cancer tumors. Assay: immunoSEQ multiplex PCR; the TCRdb copy retains only in-frame clones and omits some. In the table there are several thousand clones, over 70% of which are singletons. Sequenced: normal breast tissue next to the tumor. These TCRs come from a person aged 55 to 75 with breast cancer.

This clone turned up a few times. The V and J genes are TRBV6-5 and TRBJ2-7, with D unclear. V lost 1 base and J lost 5, with 12 bases in between. CDR3 size: 14 residues. Looked up from germline, CDR1 is MNHEY and CDR2 is SVGAGI. The CDR3 spells CASSYFFRSHEQYF. In DNA, the CDR3 is TGTGCCAGCAGTTACTTTTTCAGGTCCCACGAGCAGTACTTC.

This clone appeared once. The rearrangement uses TRBV14 and TRBJ2-7; TRBD2 might be the D (6 bases). V lost 0 bases and J 7 bases, leaving 16 bases between the germline ends. Germline V CDR1 and CDR2: SGHDN, FVKESK. The CDR3 covers 15 residues. The CDR3 coding sequence is TGTGCCAGCAGCCAAGATACGGCGGGGCTCGGGGAGCAGTACTTC. Amino acids: CASSQDTAGLGEQYF.

This clone appeared once. The V gene is TRBV7-2, the J gene TRBJ1-2; 9 bases line up with TRBD1. CDR1 is SGHTA, CDR2 FQGNSA, per germline. The CDR3 runs to 15 residues. The J segment lost 8 bases and the V segment lost 1 base, leaving 8 bases of the junction unmatched. The CDR3 sequence: CASSLGSGQGRGYTF. In DNA form, the CDR3 reads TGTGCCAGCAGCTTAGGGTCGGGACAGGGACGCGGCTACACCTTC. The full variable domain, rest sourced from reference TRBV7-2 and TRBJ1-2, is GAGVSQSPSNKVTEKGKDVELRCDPISGHTALYWYRQSLGQGLEFLIYFQGNSAPDKSGLPSDRFSAERTGGSVSTLTIQRTQQEDSAVYLCASSLGSGQGRGYTFGSGTRLTVV.

The rearrangement uses TRBV7-2 and TRBJ2-1; D uncertain. Germline V lookup: CDR1 SGHTA, CDR2 FQGNSA. The germline V and J ends were trimmed by 4 bases and 9 bases, with 13 bases remaining between them. The CDR3 is made up of 13 amino acids. The CDR3: CASSSIGATEQFF. The CDR3 DNA follows: TGTGCCAGCAGCTCGATCGGAGCTACTGAGCAGTTCTTC. Filled out from reference TRBV7-2 and TRBJ2-1, the complete variable domain reads GAGVSQSPSNKVTEKGKDVELRCDPISGHTALYWYRQSLGQGLEFLIYFQGNSAPDKSGLPSDRFSAERTGGSVSTLTIQRTQQEDSAVYLCASSSIGATEQFFGPGTRLTVL.

The gene calls are TRBV29-1 and TRBJ2-5, with TRBD2 as a possible D gene (6 bases). The V gene's germline CDR1 is SQVTM and CDR2 ANQGSEA. V gave up 6 bases and J gave up 5 bases, with 19 bases separating them. The CDR3 spans 14 residues. CDR3: CSVEPRSGGETQYF. Written as DNA, the CDR3 is TGCAGCGTCGAACCCCGAAGTGGGGGGGAGACCCAGTACTTC.

This sequence joins TRBV6-1 and TRBJ2-7; 8 nucleotides line up with TRBD1. V lost 1 base, J lost 4 bases, and 3 bases stayed unmatched. From germline, CDR1 is MNHNS and CDR2 SASEGT. CDR3 length: 14 amino acids. CDR3 protein: CASSEGTGRYEQYF. As DNA, the CDR3 is TGTGCCAGCAGTGAAGGGACAGGGAGATACGAGCAGTACTTC.

In DNA, the CDR3 is TGTGCCAGCAGCACCCAACAGACTAGCGGGGCATACAATGAGCAGTTCTTC. This gives the protein CASSTQQTSGAYNEQFF. V and J are TRBV11-2 and TRBJ2-1; TRBD2 aligns across 11 bases. The junction had 10 bases not matched to a gene; V was cut back by 5 bases and J by 4 bases. The CDR3 totals 17 residues. CDR1 and CDR2 (germline): SGHAT, FQNNGV.

This clone turned up a few times. The chain carries TRBV29-1 and TRBJ1-1; D remains unclear. Trimming left V 0 bases short and J 5 bases short, with 4 bases between. CDR3 length equals 11 residues. The germline gives CDR1 SQVTM, CDR2 ANQGSEA. The CDR3 here is CSVEDRTEAFF. The CDR3, as DNA: TGCAGCGTTGAAGATCGGACTGAAGCTTTCTTT.